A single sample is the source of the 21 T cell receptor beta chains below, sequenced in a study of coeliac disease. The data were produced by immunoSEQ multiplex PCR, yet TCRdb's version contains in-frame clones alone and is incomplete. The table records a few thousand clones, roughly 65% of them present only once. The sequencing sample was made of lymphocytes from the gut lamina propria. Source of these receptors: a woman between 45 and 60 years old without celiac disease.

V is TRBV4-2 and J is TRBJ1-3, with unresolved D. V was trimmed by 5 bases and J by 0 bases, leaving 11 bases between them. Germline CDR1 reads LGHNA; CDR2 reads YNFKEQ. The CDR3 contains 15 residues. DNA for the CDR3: TGTGCCAGCAGCGAACGTCCTAGCTCTGGAAACACCATATATTTT. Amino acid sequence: CASSERPSSGNTIYF.

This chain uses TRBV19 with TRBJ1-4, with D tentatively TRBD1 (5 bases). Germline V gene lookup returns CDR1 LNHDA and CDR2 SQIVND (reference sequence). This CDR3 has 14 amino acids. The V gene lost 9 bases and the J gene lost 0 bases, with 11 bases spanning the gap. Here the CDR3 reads CASRQPATNEKLFF. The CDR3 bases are TGTGCCAGCCGACAGCCTGCAACTAATGAAAAACTGTTTTTT.

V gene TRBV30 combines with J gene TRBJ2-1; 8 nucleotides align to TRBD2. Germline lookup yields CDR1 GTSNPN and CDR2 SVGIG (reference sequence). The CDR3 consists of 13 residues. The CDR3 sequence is CAGAGADYNEQFF. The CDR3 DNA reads TGTGCTGGAGCGGGGGCTGATTACAATGAGCAGTTCTTC.

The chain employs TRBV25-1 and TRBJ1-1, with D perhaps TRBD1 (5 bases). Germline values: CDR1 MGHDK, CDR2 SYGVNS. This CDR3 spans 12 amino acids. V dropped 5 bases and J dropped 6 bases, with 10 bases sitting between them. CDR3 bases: TGTGCCAGCAGTCTTAGGGGTCCTGAAGCTTTCTTT. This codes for CASSLRGPEAFF.

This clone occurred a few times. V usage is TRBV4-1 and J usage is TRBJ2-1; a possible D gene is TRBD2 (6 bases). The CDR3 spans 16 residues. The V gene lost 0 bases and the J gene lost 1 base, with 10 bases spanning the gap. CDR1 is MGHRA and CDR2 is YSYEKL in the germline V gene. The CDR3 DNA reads TGCGCCAGCAGCCAAGACGAGCGGGTATCCTACAATGAGCAGTTCTTC. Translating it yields CASSQDERVSYNEQFF.

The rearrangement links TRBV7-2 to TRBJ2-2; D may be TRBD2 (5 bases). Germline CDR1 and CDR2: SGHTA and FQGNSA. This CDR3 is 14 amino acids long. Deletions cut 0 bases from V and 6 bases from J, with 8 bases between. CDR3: CASSLAPGAGELFF. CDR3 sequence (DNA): TGTGCCAGCAGCTTAGCCCCCGGGGCCGGGGAGCTGTTTTTT.

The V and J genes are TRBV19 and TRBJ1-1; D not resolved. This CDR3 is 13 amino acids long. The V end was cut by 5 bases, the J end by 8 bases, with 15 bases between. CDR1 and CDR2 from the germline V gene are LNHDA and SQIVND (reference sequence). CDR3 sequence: CASSPRGTKEAFF. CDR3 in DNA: TGTGCCAGTAGTCCAAGAGGCACTAAGGAAGCTTTCTTT.

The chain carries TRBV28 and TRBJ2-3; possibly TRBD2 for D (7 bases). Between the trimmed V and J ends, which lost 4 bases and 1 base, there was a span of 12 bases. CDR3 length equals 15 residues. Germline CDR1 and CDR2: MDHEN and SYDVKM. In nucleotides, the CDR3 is TGTGCCAGCAGTTCCGGGGGGCCCGGCACAGATACGCAGTATTTT. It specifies CASSSGGPGTDTQYF.

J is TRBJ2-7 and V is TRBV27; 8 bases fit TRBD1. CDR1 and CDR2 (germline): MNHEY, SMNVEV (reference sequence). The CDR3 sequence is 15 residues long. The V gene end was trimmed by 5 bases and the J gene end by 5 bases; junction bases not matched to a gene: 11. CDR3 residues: CASSTGQGGWDEQYF. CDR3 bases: TGTGCCAGCAGTACAGGACAGGGTGGATGGGACGAGCAGTACTTC.

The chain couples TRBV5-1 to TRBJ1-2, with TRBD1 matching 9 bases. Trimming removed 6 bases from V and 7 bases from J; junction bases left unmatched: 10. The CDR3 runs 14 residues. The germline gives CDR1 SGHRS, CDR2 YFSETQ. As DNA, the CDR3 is TGCGCCAGCACCCAACCGGGACAGGGAGGTGGCTACACCTTC. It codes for CASTQPGQGGGYTF.

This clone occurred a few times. Written as DNA, the CDR3 is TGTGCCAGCAGCTGGGGGGATGGTGAGCAGTTCTTC. It is translated as CASSWGDGEQFF. V is TRBV7-2 and J is TRBJ2-1; perhaps TRBD2 as D (6 bases). The CDR3 contains 12 residues. Germline V gene sequence: CDR1 SGHTA, CDR2 FQGNSA. The V end lost 4 bases, the J end lost 9 bases, and 10 bases lay between the germline ends. The variable domain in full, completed from reference TRBV7-2 and TRBJ2-1, reads GAGVSQSPSNKVTEKGKDVELRCDPISGHTALYWYRQSLGQGLEFLIYFQGNSAPDKSGLPSDRFSAERTGGSVSTLTIQRTQQEDSAVYLCASSWGDGEQFFGPGTRLTVL.

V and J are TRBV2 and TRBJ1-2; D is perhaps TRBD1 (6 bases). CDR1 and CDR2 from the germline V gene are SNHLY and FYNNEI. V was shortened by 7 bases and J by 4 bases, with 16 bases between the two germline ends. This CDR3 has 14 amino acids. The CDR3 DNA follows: TGTGCCAGCAACGATCAGGGGACGAGCTATGGCTACACCTTC. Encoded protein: CASNDQGTSYGYTF.

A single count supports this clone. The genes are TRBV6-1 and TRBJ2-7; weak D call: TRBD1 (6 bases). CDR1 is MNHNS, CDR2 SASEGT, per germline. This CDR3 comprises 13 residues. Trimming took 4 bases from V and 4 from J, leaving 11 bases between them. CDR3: CASSAGGGYEQYF. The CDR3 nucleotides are TGTGCCAGCAGTGCTGGGGGCGGTTACGAGCAGTACTTC.

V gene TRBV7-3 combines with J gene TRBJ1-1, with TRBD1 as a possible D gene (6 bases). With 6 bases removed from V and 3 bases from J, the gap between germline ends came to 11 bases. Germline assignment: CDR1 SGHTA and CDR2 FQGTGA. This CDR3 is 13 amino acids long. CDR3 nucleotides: TGTGCCAGCAGGTTTTACAGGGACACTGAAGCTTTCTTT. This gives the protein CASRFYRDTEAFF.

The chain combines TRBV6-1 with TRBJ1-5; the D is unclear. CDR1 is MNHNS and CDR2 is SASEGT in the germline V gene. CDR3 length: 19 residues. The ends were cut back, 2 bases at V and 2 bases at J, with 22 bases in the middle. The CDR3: CASSEHRGSGGVRNQPQHF. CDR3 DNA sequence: TGTGCCAGCAGTGAACATCGCGGGAGCGGTGGTGTGCGCAATCAGCCCCAGCATTTT.

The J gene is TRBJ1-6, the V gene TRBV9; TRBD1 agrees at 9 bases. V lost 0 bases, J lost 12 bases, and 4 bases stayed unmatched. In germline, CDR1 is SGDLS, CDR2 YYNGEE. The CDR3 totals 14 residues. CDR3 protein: CASSVARQGVPLHF. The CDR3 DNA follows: TGTGCCAGCAGCGTAGCCCGACAGGGGGTACCCCTCCACTTT.

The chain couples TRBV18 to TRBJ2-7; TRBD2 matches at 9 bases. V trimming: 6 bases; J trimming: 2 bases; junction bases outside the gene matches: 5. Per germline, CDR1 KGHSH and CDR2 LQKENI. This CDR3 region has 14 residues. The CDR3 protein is CASSRTSATYEQYF. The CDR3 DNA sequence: TGTGCCAGCTCCCGGACTAGCGCGACCTACGAGCAGTACTTC.

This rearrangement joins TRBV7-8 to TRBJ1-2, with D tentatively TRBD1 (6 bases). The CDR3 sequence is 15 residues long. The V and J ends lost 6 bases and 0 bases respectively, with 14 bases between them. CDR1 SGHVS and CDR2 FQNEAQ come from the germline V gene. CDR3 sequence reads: CASSGEGQPNYGYTF. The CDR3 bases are TGTGCCAGCAGTGGGGAAGGACAGCCTAACTATGGCTACACCTTC.

The CDR3: CASSPGIHFDGYTF. CDR3 DNA sequence: TGTGCCAGCAGTCCCGGGATTCACTTTGATGGCTACACCTTC. The chain combines TRBV28 with TRBJ1-2; no definite D call. This CDR3 has 14 amino acids. The V gene lost 5 bases and the J gene lost 6 bases, with 16 bases spanning the gap. Germline loops: CDR1 MDHEN, CDR2 SYDVKM.

Here the CDR3 reads CAWSFTGGTEAFF. The CDR3 nucleotides read TGTGCCTGGAGCTTTACAGGGGGCACTGAAGCTTTCTTT. This chain uses TRBV30 with TRBJ1-1; TRBD1 matches at 8 bases. CDR1 and CDR2 from the germline V gene are GTSNPN and SVGIG (reference sequence). Trimming cost V 3 bases and J 4 bases; bases outside gene matches: 4. The CDR3 consists of 13 residues.

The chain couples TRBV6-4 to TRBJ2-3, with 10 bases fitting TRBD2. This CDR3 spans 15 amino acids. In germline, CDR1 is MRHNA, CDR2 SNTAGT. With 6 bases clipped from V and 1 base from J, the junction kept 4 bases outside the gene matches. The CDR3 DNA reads TGTGCCAGCAGCGCCGGGACTAGCGGCACAGATACGCAGTATTTT. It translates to CASSAGTSGTDTQYF.